This TCR beta chain was observed in a study of beta chain features in type 1 diabetes. Study results and limitations: PCR could preferentially amplify shorter templates, alike in patients and controls. Highly expressing activated T cells could be over-counted with a cDNA template. Among patients with Type 1 diabetes, TCRB CDR3s were moderately but significantly shorter in every one of the four CD4+ subsets.

The CDR3 covers 16 residues. The germline CDR1 and CDR2 sequences are SGHDN and FVKESK. V lost 4 bases to trimming and J lost 7 bases; unmatched junction nucleotides: 15. In the case of this clone: Antigen: not known.

One heparinised draw of blood, averaging about 116 mL, came from each donor. Every bit of the isolated RNA underwent reverse transcription, so sequencing read expressed TCRB transcripts. Method: immunoSEQ multiplex PCR; TCRdb's copy keeps in-frame clones and lacks some. The data show under 450,000 clones, about 14% seen once. This TCR was recovered from a man aged 30 to 45 in good health. The sequencing input was naive CD4+ T cells from blood. The gene calls are TRBV14 and TRBJ2-7; TRBD1 matches at 8 bases. CDR3 DNA sequence: TGTGCCAGCAGCCGCCTGGGCCGGACAGGGAGAAATGAGCAGTACTTC. It codes for CASSRLGRTGRNEQYF.